This T cell receptor (beta chain) was captured in a study of vaccination and CD4 T cells after COVID-19. The CDR3 extends over 14 amino acids. Unmatched junction bases numbered 8, after V lost 7 bases and J lost 8 bases. The V gene's germline CDR1 is SNHLY and CDR2 FYNNEI. Regarding treatment: roughly nine-day PBMC culture with coronavirus spike peptide pools or control peptides (ViraFEST assay). Those CD4+ T cells from the unexposed donor predate the COVID-19 pandemic (2011-2018). Fresh IL-2 medium was used to replace half of the medium on days 3 and 7. Regarding this clonotype: The antigen is undetermined.

Study-level findings and limits: Spike mono-reactivity was evident in 304 of the 307 vaccine-specific clones derived from convalescent patients.

The Oncomine TCR Beta short-read assay was applied to DNA of cultured CD4+ T cells. Genomic DNA extraction was carried out from cultured CD4+ T cells. TCRdb re-derived calls from the PCR reads in MiXCR, one entry per CDR3 protein. Here the sample spans 9,500 to 13,000 distinct CDR3 sequences, 25% to 35% being singletons. The sample consisted of CD4+ T cells from blood, cultured in vitro. This clonotype originated in a human donor in good health. This chain joins TRBV2 and TRBJ2-2, with 9 bases lining up with TRBD1. The CDR3 DNA sequence: TGTGCCAGCACACGACAGGGGGTATCTGGGGAGCTGTTTTTT. Translating it yields CASTRQGVSGELFF. The full variable domain, in which reference TRBV2 and TRBJ2-2 provide the parts outside the CDR3, is EPEVTQTPSHQVTQMGQEVILRCVPISNHLYFYWYRQILGQKVEFLVSFYNNEISEKSEIFDDQFSVERPDGSNFTLKIRSTKLEDSAMYFCASTRQGVSGELFFGEGSRLTVL.